The rows below give T cell receptor beta chains drawn from one sample of a study of cytomegalovirus exposure and HLA in healthy donors. The table came from immunoSEQ multiplex PCR; TCRdb's copy has only in-frame clones and leaves some out. This table holds 85,000 to 100,000 clones, around 74% found once. The sample consisted of PBMCs. The receptors stem from a man aged 50-59 years in good health and CMV-seropositive. The CDR3 runs from the conserved cysteine through the conserved F or W. The D gene is left open where the match is weak. Part of the rows lack a size; the others show once, few, many or a class for expanded clones.

clone_size	v_call	d_call	j_call	cdr3_aa	cdr3_nt
few	TRBV18	.	TRBJ2-5	CASSPPPNKETQYF	TGTGCCAGCTCACCACCCCCGAACAAGGAGACCCAGTACTTC
.	TRBV2	.	TRBJ2-2	CASHGEYTGELFF	TGTGCCAGCCATGGAGAGTACACCGGGGAGCTGTTTTTT
.	TRBV9	.	TRBJ1-6	CASSVMGPGSPLNF	TGTGCCAGCAGCGTAATGGGGCCGGGCTCACCCCTCAACTTT
.	TRBV27	.	TRBJ2-7	CASSSLSTRYEQYF	TGTGCCAGCAGCTCCCTGTCGACTCGGTACGAGCAGTACTTC
once	TRBV11-2	.	TRBJ2-5	CASSLDLARGETQYF	TGTGCCAGCAGCTTAGATCTAGCTAGGGGGGAGACCCAGTACTTC
once	TRBV5-4	TRBD1	TRBJ1-1	CASSSGQGMGTEAFF	TGTGCCAGCAGCTCGGGACAGGGAATGGGAACTGAAGCTTTCTTT
few	TRBV19	.	TRBJ1-1	CASKVGGNTEAFF	TGTGCCAGTAAGGTAGGGGGGAACACTGAAGCTTTCTTT
.	TRBV5-6	.	TRBJ1-1	CASSLGDKLLFF	TGTGCCAGCAGCTTGGGCGACAAGCTGCTGTTCTTT
.	TRBV6-5	TRBD2	TRBJ2-3	CASSAAGGDATQYF	TGTGCCAGCAGTGCGGCCGGGGGGGACGCTACGCAGTATTTT
few	TRBV5-4	.	TRBJ2-3	CASSSPRGLSSTDTQYF	TGTGCCAGCAGCTCCCCGCGGGGGCTGTCTAGCACAGATACGCAGTATTTT